The TCR beta chain under discussion was sequenced for a study of vaccination effects on CD4 cells after COVID-19. Study in general: Vaccination of participants consisted of two doses of either the BNT162b2 or mRNA-1273 vaccine.

Within the ViraFEST assay, antigen-specific CD4+ T cells underwent expansion with viral peptide pools prior to sequencing. CD4+ T cell isolation took place after less than 13 days of culture. People in the vaccine group had not been infected with SARS-CoV-2 before, and their nucleocapsid antibodies were negative. Wells each received two million PBMC, cultured with approximately 10 IU/ml IL-2 and 9.5 to 10 ug/ml peptides. Each culture had half its medium swapped for IL-2 medium on days 3 and 7. Study observations and caveats: The study found that only 1 of 255 vaccine-induced clones from healthy vaccinees cross-reacted with common cold coronaviruses.

Sequencing used immunoSEQ multiplex PCR; TCRdb keeps in-frame clones, though not all of them. This table has about 21,000 clones, 65% to 75% appearing once. This clone has just one count. The antigen is not known. CDR3 length: 15 amino acids. J lost 2 bases, V lost 4 bases, and 8 bases had no gene match. From germline, CDR1 is SGHNT and CDR2 YYREEE (reference sequence). V and J are TRBV5-4 and TRBJ1-1, with TRBD1 identical over 7 bases. This receptor was obtained from a human donor who received a COVID-19 vaccine. Here the sequenced sample was CD4+ T cells from PBMCs cultured with HCoV-NL63 spike peptides, taken before COVID-19 vaccination. The CDR3 spells CASSRSGGENTEAFF. CDR3 bases: TGTGCCAGCAGCAGATCAGGGGGAGAAAACACTGAAGCTTTCTTT.